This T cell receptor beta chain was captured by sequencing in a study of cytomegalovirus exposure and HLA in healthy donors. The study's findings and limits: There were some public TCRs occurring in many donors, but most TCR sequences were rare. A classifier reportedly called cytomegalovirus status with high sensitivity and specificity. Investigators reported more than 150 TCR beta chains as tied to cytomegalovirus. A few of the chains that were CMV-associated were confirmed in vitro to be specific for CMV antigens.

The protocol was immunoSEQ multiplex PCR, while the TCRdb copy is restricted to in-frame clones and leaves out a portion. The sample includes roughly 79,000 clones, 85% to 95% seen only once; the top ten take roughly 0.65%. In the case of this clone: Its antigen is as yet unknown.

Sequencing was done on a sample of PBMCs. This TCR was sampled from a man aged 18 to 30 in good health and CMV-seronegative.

The CDR3 DNA follows: TGCGCCAGCAGTGAGGAAGGCAGCGGATCCTACGAGCAGTACTTC. Translating it yields CASSEEGSGSYEQYF. The chain carries TRBV10-2 and TRBJ2-7, with a weak D call TRBD2 (5 bases). Trimming removed 2 bases from V and 1 base from J, with 12 bases in between. The CDR3 is 15 amino acids. Per the germline V gene, CDR1 is WSHSY and CDR2 is SAAADI.